This TCR beta chain comes out of a study of blood T cell repertoires in COVID-19. Study details: Sites across the United States, Italy and Spain contributed samples from acute and convalescent COVID-19.

Per the authors' pipeline: Cell counts per sample came from amplifying reference gene primers. Method: immunoSEQ multiplex PCR; TCRdb's copy keeps in-frame clones and lacks some. Clone size and V and J calls were adopted from that table, with D and trimming inferred from the DNA. The sample shows about 77,000 clones, 80% of them seen only once. The table lists this clone with a count of one. Looked up from germline, CDR1 is LGHNA and CDR2 is YSLEER. The CDR3 has 13 residues. Trimming pared 2 bases from V and 2 bases from J, leaving 7 bases between. This sequence originates from a woman between 65 and 79 years old with acute or convalescent COVID-19. The sequencing sample was made of peripheral blood. The J gene is TRBJ2-7, the V gene TRBV4-3; D call uncertain. The CDR3 sequence is CASSQHRAYEQYF. CDR3 in DNA: TGCGCCAGCAGCCAACACCGAGCCTACGAGCAGTACTTC.